This TCR beta chain was recorded in a study of blood T cell repertoires in COVID-19. Study information: Samples of COVID-19 (acute and convalescent) were obtained from the United States, Italy and Spain. PBMCs, B-cell-depleted T cells, or T cells provided the cDNA or gDNA that made up the material.

This CDR3 comprises 15 residues. V dropped 5 bases and J dropped 5; count of bases not matched to a gene: 6. Germline CDR1 and CDR2: SNHLY and FYNNEI. Authors' processing steps: The assay estimated nucleated cells by amplifying reference gene primers. TCRdb's table, derived via immunoSEQ multiplex PCR, lists solely in-frame clones and lacks some. That table gives V, J and clone size, and the DNA gave D and trimming. The data show about 300,000 clones, about 91% seen once. This TCR was recovered from a young woman who had recovered from COVID-19. Material: peripheral blood. The rearrangement uses TRBV2 and TRBJ1-6; 7 nucleotides match TRBD1. Written as DNA, the CDR3 is TGTGCCAGCAGTCTCAGGACAGGAGATAATTCACCCCTCCACTTT. This encodes CASSLRTGDNSPLHF.